Sequencing of this TCR beta chain was carried out in a study of long-term antiretroviral therapy in people with HIV. Survey-level immunoSEQ v3.0 assays were run. Repertoires were generated with immunoSEQ multiplex PCR, while TCRdb's copy carries only in-frame clones and drops some. Here the sample spans some 35,000 clones, around 80% being singletons. The study, taken as a whole, reports: HIV repertoires had narrower CDR3 length ranges than controls.

This clone occurred once. The antigen is unknown. Germline loops: CDR1 LNHNV, CDR2 YYDKDF (reference sequence). The V gene lost 1 base and the J gene lost 2 bases, with 9 bases spanning the gap. The CDR3 spans 16 residues. V is TRBV15 and J is TRBJ2-6; D may correspond to TRBD1 or TRBD2 (5 bases each). The sequence was collected from a man younger than 30 with HIV. The sample was unsorted PBMCs, taken 0.6 years after starting antiretroviral therapy. The CDR3 loop is CATSRVMGAGANVLTF. CDR3 sequence (DNA): TGTGCCACCAGCAGAGTAATGGGGGCTGGGGCCAACGTCCTGACTTTC.